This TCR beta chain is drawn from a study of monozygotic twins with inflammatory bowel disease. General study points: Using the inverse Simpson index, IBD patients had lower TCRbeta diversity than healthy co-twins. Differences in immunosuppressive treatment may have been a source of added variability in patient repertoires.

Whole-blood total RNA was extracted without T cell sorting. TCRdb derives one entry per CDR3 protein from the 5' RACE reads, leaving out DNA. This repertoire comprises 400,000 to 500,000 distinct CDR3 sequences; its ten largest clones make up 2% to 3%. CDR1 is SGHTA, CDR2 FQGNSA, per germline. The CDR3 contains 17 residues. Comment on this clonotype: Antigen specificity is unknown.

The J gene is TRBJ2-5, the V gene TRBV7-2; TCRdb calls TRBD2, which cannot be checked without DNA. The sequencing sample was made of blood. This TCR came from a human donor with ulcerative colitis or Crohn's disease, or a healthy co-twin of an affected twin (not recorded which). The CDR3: CASSLAGPRLATETQYF.